This TCR beta chain emerged from a study of blood T cells in healthy people across ages. This clonotype was seen only a few times. What it binds is unknown. CDR3 size: 14 residues. Germline V gives CDR1 MNHNS, CDR2 SASEGT. J gave up 9 bases and V 0 bases, and 5 bases lay outside the gene matches. PCR was performed a second time for about 7 to 12 cycles using a sample-barcoded 5' primer and a J-beta primer mix. TCRdb itself ran the 5' RACE reads through MiXCR, one entry per CDR3 protein. This table holds 720,000 or so distinct CDR3 sequences, 35% to 50% found once. General observations from the study: Researchers deemed the diversity estimates from one million T cells underestimates.

Total RNA extracted from each sample amounted to at least 6 micrograms. This chain links TRBV6-1 with TRBJ2-1; 7 nucleotides line up with TRBD2. The TCR was taken from a man older than 75 in good health. The specimen sequenced was blood. The CDR3 spells CASSEAGRASEQFF. For the CDR3, the DNA is TGTGCCAGCAGTGAAGCGGGGAGGGCCAGTGAGCAGTTCTTC.